This TCR beta chain is drawn from a study of blood T cell repertoires in COVID-19. In the study overall: Sources were T cells, B-cell-depleted T cells, or PBMCs; the material itself was cDNA or gDNA.

CDR1 and CDR2 (germline): LGHDT, YNNKEL (reference sequence). This CDR3 contains 15 residues. V was pared by 0 bases and J by 5 bases, with 10 bases between. Data came from immunoSEQ multiplex PCR; TCRdb stores just in-frame clones and leaves some out. The sample carries approximately 94,000 clones, 70% to 80% recorded once. This receptor was identified in a man in his 70s with active or convalescent COVID-19. The chain has TRBV3-1 (or the pseudogene TRBV3-2) and TRBJ2-2, with D unresolved. The sequenced sample was peripheral blood. The CDR3 bases are TGTGCCAGCAGCCAAGATACAACGCGGACCGGGGAGCTGTTTTTT. Its translation is CASSQDTTRTGELFF.